Shown below are 12 T cell receptor beta chains from a single sample sequenced in a study of blood T cell repertoires in COVID-19. TCRdb's copy holds only in-frame clones and misses some; the assay was immunoSEQ multiplex PCR. The table has 200,000 or so clones, approximately 89% seen once. The sequenced sample was PBMCs or T cells enriched from blood (not recorded which). These receptors were taken from a woman aged 40 to 50 with acute COVID-19.

This rearrangement joins TRBV19 to TRBJ1-2; TRBD1 matches at 8 bases. Germline loops: CDR1 LNHDA, CDR2 SQIVND (reference sequence). V trimming: 4 bases; J trimming: 8 bases; junction bases outside the gene matches: 3. The CDR3 sequence is 12 residues long. Written as DNA, the CDR3 is TGTGCCAGTAGTACAGACAGGGGCGGCTACACCTTC. Its protein is CASSTDRGGYTF.

This sequence joins TRBV27 and TRBJ2-2; 8 bases map to TRBD1. There are 15 residues in the CDR3. The junction had 6 bases not matched to a gene; V was cut back by 6 bases and J by 3 bases. Germline loops: CDR1 MNHEY, CDR2 SMNVEV (reference sequence). In nucleotides, the CDR3 is TGTGCCAGCAGCTTACAGGGGGGATACACCGGGGAGCTGTTTTTT. Translating it yields CASSLQGGYTGELFF.

The V and J genes are TRBV3-1 (or the pseudogene TRBV3-2) and TRBJ1-2, with 7 bases aligning to TRBD1. This CDR3 spans 17 amino acids. V was pared by 2 bases and J by 4 bases, with 13 bases of the junction left unmatched. Per germline, CDR1 LGHDT and CDR2 YNNKEL (reference sequence). The CDR3 sequence is CASSQNALGGASYGYTF. The CDR3 nucleotides read TGTGCCAGCAGCCAAAACGCTTTAGGGGGCGCGAGCTATGGCTACACCTTC.

The CDR3 is CASSLVDEQFF. For the CDR3, the DNA is TGCGCCAGCAGCTTGGTCGATGAGCAGTTCTTC. This chain uses TRBV5-1 with TRBJ2-1; no clear D gene. V was trimmed by 0 bases and J by 8 bases, leaving 3 bases between them. Germline V gives CDR1 SGHRS, CDR2 YFSETQ. The CDR3 runs 11 residues.

This clone occurred once. The chain is built from TRBV20-1 and TRBJ1-5; the match to TRBD1 covers 12 bases. V was clipped by 3 bases and J by 6 bases; unmatched bases: 9. This CDR3 comprises 16 residues. Germline V gene sequence: CDR1 DFQATT, CDR2 SNEGSKA (reference sequence). The DNA for the CDR3 is TGCAGTGCTAGTCCCGGGACAGGGGGCAAGGGTCAGCCCCAGCATTTT. This encodes CSASPGTGGKGQPQHF.

The gene calls are TRBV6-2 or TRBV6-3 and TRBJ2-7, with 11 bases aligning to TRBD2. The V gene's germline CDR1 is MNHEY and CDR2 SVGEGT. The CDR3 totals 19 residues. The V segment lost 0 bases and the J segment 2 bases; nucleotides outside the gene matches: 12. The CDR3: CASSYSISSGGVGPYEQYF. The CDR3 bases are TGTGCCAGCAGTTACTCGATTAGTAGCGGGGGGGTTGGTCCCTACGAGCAGTACTTC.

The chain uses TRBV6-5 and TRBJ2-7; 10 nucleotides match TRBD1. The trim removed 7 bases at V and 5 bases at J, leaving 5 bases unmatched. The V gene's germline CDR1 is MNHEY and CDR2 SVGAGI. This CDR3 has 13 residues. The CDR3 DNA reads as TGTGCCAGCACCGGGACAGGGGTCAACGAGCAGTACTTC. It specifies CASTGTGVNEQYF.

This chain links TRBV12-5 with TRBJ1-5; 7 bases align to TRBD1. V lost 1 base, J lost 5 bases, and 5 bases stayed unmatched. There are 15 residues in the CDR3. Germline CDR1 and CDR2: LGHNT and FRNRAP. Here the CDR3 DNA reads TGTGCTAGTGGTTTGGGGGACAGTTCCTATCAGCCCCAGCATTTT. This gives the protein CASGLGDSSYQPQHF.

The table lists this clone with a count of one. This chain uses TRBV6-6 with TRBJ2-1, with 8 positions matching TRBD2. This CDR3 spans 15 amino acids. Germline V gives CDR1 MNHNY, CDR2 SVGAGI (reference sequence). The junction had 12 bases not matched to a gene; V was cut back by 7 bases and J by 7 bases. The chain's CDR3 is CASISPLAGGNEQFF. The DNA for the CDR3 is TGTGCCAGCATTTCCCCGCTAGCGGGTGGAAATGAGCAGTTCTTC.

This rearrangement joins TRBV9 to TRBJ2-3, with 7 positions matching TRBD1. The CDR3 length is 14 residues. Germline V CDR1 and CDR2: SGDLS, YYNGEE. The junction had 7 bases not matched to a gene; V was cut back by 5 bases and J by 4 bases. CDR3 residues: CASSRGQVPDTQYF. CDR3 DNA sequence: TGTGCCAGCAGTAGGGGGCAAGTCCCAGATACGCAGTATTTT. The full variable domain, its missing parts supplied by reference TRBV9 and TRBJ2-3, is DSGVTQTPKHLITATGQRVTLRCSPRSGDLSVYWYQQSLDQGLQFLIQYYNGEERAKGNILERFSAQQFPDLHSELNLSSLELGDSALYFCASSRGQVPDTQYFGPGTRLTVL.

The rearrangement links TRBV29-1 to TRBJ2-2; 8 bases are a match to TRBD1. After removal of 6 bases from V and 6 bases from J, the junction contained 6 bases not matched to a gene. The CDR3 loop spans 13 amino acids. CDR1 is SQVTM, CDR2 ANQGSEA, per germline. CDR3 region: CSVQGAGAGELFF. The DNA for the CDR3 is TGCAGCGTGCAGGGGGCAGGCGCCGGGGAGCTGTTTTTT.

The CDR3 DNA follows: TGTGCCAGCAGCTTGCATGGGACAGGCGGTTTGACCGGGGAGCTGTTTTTT. Its translation is CASSLHGTGGLTGELFF. The chain combines TRBV5-5 with TRBJ2-2; 8 positions match TRBD1. The CDR3 covers 17 residues. V gave up 1 base and J gave up 5 bases; unmatched junction bases: 10. The germline CDR1 and CDR2 sequences are SGHKS and YYEKEE (reference sequence).